Listed below are T cell receptor beta chains from one sample, sequenced in a study of T cells in Graves' hyperthyroidism and ophthalmopathy. One entry per CDR3 protein, called by TCRdb with MiXCR from the multiplex PCR reads. The sample consists of some 380,000 distinct CDR3 sequences, less than 15% of them appearing once. What was sequenced was blood. Receptors originate from a man between 25 and 39 years old with Graves' hyperthyroidism that later progressed to Graves' ophthalmopathy. CDR3s include the opening cysteine and the closing phenylalanine or tryptophan. Fields, in order: V gene, clone size, J gene, D gene, CDR3 DNA, CDR3 protein. The D gene is left open where the match is weak. Rows may omit the clone size; those that give it use once, few, many or a size class.

v_call: TRBV28
clone_size: few
j_call: TRBJ2-7
d_call: TRBD1
cdr3_nt: TGTGCCAGCAGTTCCGAGACAGGGGGAGACCCCTGCGAGCAGTACTTC
cdr3_aa: CASSSETGGDPCEQYF

v_call: TRBV20-1
clone_size: .
j_call: TRBJ1-5
d_call: .
cdr3_nt: TGCAGTGCTAGGTTGGGGGGGAGCAATCAGCCCCAGCATTTT
cdr3_aa: CSARLGGSNQPQHF

v_call: TRBV12-3/TRBV12-4
clone_size: many
j_call: TRBJ1-1
d_call: .
cdr3_nt: TGTGCCAGCAGTTTAGCGACGGGGGGCACTGAAGCTTTCTTT
cdr3_aa: CASSLATGGTEAFF

v_call: TRBV28
clone_size: .
j_call: TRBJ2-3
d_call: .
cdr3_nt: TGTGCCAGCAGGACTGTGTCCAACCTCTACACAGATACGCAGTATTTT
cdr3_aa: CASRTVSNLYTDTQYF

v_call: TRBV14
clone_size: many
j_call: TRBJ1-2
d_call: .
cdr3_nt: TGTGCCAGCAGCCAAGAGACGGCTTATGGCTACACCTTC
cdr3_aa: CASSQETAYGYTF

v_call: TRBV20-1
clone_size: many
j_call: TRBJ1-2
d_call: .
cdr3_nt: TGCAGTGCTCCTACAGGGCCCGTCCGTTTGGGCTACACCTTC
cdr3_aa: CSAPTGPVRLGYTF

v_call: TRBV3-1
clone_size: many
j_call: TRBJ2-2
d_call: .
cdr3_nt: TGTGCCAGCAGCCAAGGGGGTAGCCCCGGGGAGCTGTTTTTT
cdr3_aa: CASSQGGSPGELFF

v_call: TRBV5-1
clone_size: .
j_call: TRBJ2-1
d_call: .
cdr3_nt: TGCGCCAGCAGCCCAACATCCAGCTCCTACAATGAGCAGTTCTTC
cdr3_aa: CASSPTSSSYNEQFF

v_call: TRBV6-1
clone_size: .
j_call: TRBJ1-5
d_call: .
cdr3_nt: TGTGCCAGCGGAGGACAAGGGGGGAAGGGTCAGCCCCAGCATTTT
cdr3_aa: CASGGQGGKGQPQHF

v_call: TRBV12-5
clone_size: few
j_call: TRBJ2-3
d_call: TRBD2
cdr3_nt: TGTGCTAGTGGTATCTCTCTGGCGGGGGGAACAGATACGCAGTATTTT
cdr3_aa: CASGISLAGGTDTQYF

v_call: TRBV28
clone_size: few
j_call: TRBJ2-1
d_call: .
cdr3_nt: TGTGCCAGCAGTTTTACCCCAGTCTACAATGAGCAGTTCTTC
cdr3_aa: CASSFTPVYNEQFF

v_call: TRBV6-1
clone_size: few
j_call: TRBJ2-5
d_call: .
cdr3_nt: TGTGCCAGCAGTTATTCCCCCCTCGGGACCCAGTACTTC
cdr3_aa: CASSYSPLGTQYF

v_call: TRBV12-3/TRBV12-4
clone_size: many
j_call: TRBJ1-3
d_call: TRBD1
cdr3_nt: TGTGCCAGCAGTCCCGGACAGGGTGGAAACACCATATATTTT
cdr3_aa: CASSPGQGGNTIYF

v_call: TRBV5-6
clone_size: few
j_call: TRBJ1-5
d_call: TRBD1
cdr3_nt: TGTGCCAGCAGCTTGAGGGACAGGGGAGGTGGGCGCAATCAGCCCCAGCATTTT
cdr3_aa: CASSLRDRGGGRNQPQHF

v_call: TRBV20-1
clone_size: many
j_call: TRBJ1-5
d_call: TRBD1
cdr3_nt: TGCAGTGCCGCGACAGGGGGCCTTGGCAATCAGCCCCAGCATTTT
cdr3_aa: CSAATGGLGNQPQHF

v_call: TRBV6-6
clone_size: .
j_call: TRBJ1-2
d_call: .
cdr3_nt: TGTGCCAGCAGTTACTCGTGGGAATACTATGGCTACACCTTC
cdr3_aa: CASSYSWEYYGYTF

v_call: TRBV27
clone_size: many
j_call: TRBJ1-4
d_call: .
cdr3_nt: TGTGCCAGCAGCCCTACAAGGTGGAAGGAAAAACTGTTTTTT
cdr3_aa: CASSPTRWKEKLFF

v_call: TRBV14
clone_size: few
j_call: TRBJ1-4
d_call: TRBD1
cdr3_nt: TGTGCCAGCAGCCAAGATCCGACAGGGTTGGAGGCTAATGAAAAACTGTTTTTT
cdr3_aa: CASSQDPTGLEANEKLFF

v_call: TRBV20-1
clone_size: many
j_call: TRBJ2-7
d_call: .
cdr3_nt: TGCAGTGCCACGGACTGGCAACGGTACGAGCAGTACTTC
cdr3_aa: CSATDWQRYEQYF

v_call: TRBV30
clone_size: .
j_call: TRBJ1-3
d_call: .
cdr3_nt: TGTGCCTGGAGTATAGGGGCTACTGGAAGCACCATATATTTT
cdr3_aa: CAWSIGATGSTIYF

v_call: TRBV20-1
clone_size: .
j_call: TRBJ2-2
d_call: TRBD2
cdr3_nt: TGCAGTGCTCGGACTAGCGGGGGGCCGGGAACCGGGGAGCTGTTTTTT
cdr3_aa: CSARTSGGPGTGELFF

v_call: TRBV24-1
clone_size: many
j_call: TRBJ1-1
d_call: .
cdr3_nt: TGTGCCACCCGGGACGGGAACACTGAAGCTTTCTTT
cdr3_aa: CATRDGNTEAFF

v_call: TRBV6-5
clone_size: many
j_call: TRBJ1-2
d_call: .
cdr3_nt: TGTGCCAGCAGGACAGGACAGATTTATGGCTACACCTTC
cdr3_aa: CASRTGQIYGYTF

v_call: TRBV3-1
clone_size: many
j_call: TRBJ1-2
d_call: .
cdr3_nt: TGTGCCAGCAGCCCGCTAAGCCAAACTAACTATGGCTACACCTTC
cdr3_aa: CASSPLSQTNYGYTF

v_call: TRBV19
clone_size: .
j_call: TRBJ1-2
d_call: .
cdr3_nt: TGTGCCAGTATAAGAAGCGCCGGCTATGGCTACACCTTC
cdr3_aa: CASIRSAGYGYTF

v_call: TRBV28
clone_size: many
j_call: TRBJ1-6
d_call: .
cdr3_nt: TGTGCCAGCAGTCCCGGGGCAGGGCCGGACTATAATTCACCCCTCCACTTT
cdr3_aa: CASSPGAGPDYNSPLHF

v_call: TRBV11-3
clone_size: many
j_call: TRBJ2-1
d_call: .
cdr3_nt: TGTGCCAGCAGCCCCCGGGGAGTAAATGAGCAGTTCTTC
cdr3_aa: CASSPRGVNEQFF

v_call: TRBV11-3
clone_size: .
j_call: TRBJ2-1
d_call: .
cdr3_nt: TGTGCCAGCAGCGAAGTAGGGGTGCCTTACAATGAGCAGTTCTTC
cdr3_aa: CASSEVGVPYNEQFF

v_call: TRBV4-1
clone_size: .
j_call: TRBJ1-5
d_call: TRBD1
cdr3_nt: TGCGCCAGCAGCCTAAGCTCGACAGGGAATCAGCCCCAGCATTTT
cdr3_aa: CASSLSSTGNQPQHF

v_call: TRBV10-3
clone_size: many
j_call: TRBJ2-3
d_call: TRBD2
cdr3_nt: TGTGCCATCAGTGGTCTTAGCGGGGATTACACAGATACGCAGTATTTT
cdr3_aa: CAISGLSGDYTDTQYF

v_call: TRBV5-1
clone_size: many
j_call: TRBJ2-1
d_call: TRBD2
cdr3_nt: TGCGCCAGCAGCTTGGATGTAGCGGGGGCCAATGAGCAGTTCTTC
cdr3_aa: CASSLDVAGANEQFF

v_call: TRBV30
clone_size: few
j_call: TRBJ2-7
d_call: .
cdr3_nt: TGTGCCTGGAGTGTACCGAGTCCGCGCGAGCAGTACTTC
cdr3_aa: CAWSVPSPREQYF

v_call: TRBV11-2
clone_size: many
j_call: TRBJ1-2
d_call: TRBD1
cdr3_nt: TGTGCCAGCAGCCCTGACAGGGCCCGATATGGCTACACCTTC
cdr3_aa: CASSPDRARYGYTF

v_call: TRBV28
clone_size: many
j_call: TRBJ1-5
d_call: .
cdr3_nt: TGTGCCAGCAGTTTAAGGGACCTTAAAAAGGGCAATCAGCCCCAGCATTTT
cdr3_aa: CASSLRDLKKGNQPQHF

v_call: TRBV24-1
clone_size: .
j_call: TRBJ2-3
d_call: .
cdr3_nt: TGTGCCACCAGTGGGCCACCGTCGGATACGCAGTATTTT
cdr3_aa: CATSGPPSDTQYF

v_call: TRBV10-1
clone_size: few
j_call: TRBJ2-7
d_call: .
cdr3_nt: TGCGCCAGCAGTGAAACTAAGCCTACGGGACCCCCCGAGGGCGAGCAGTACTTC
cdr3_aa: CASSETKPTGPPEGEQYF

v_call: TRBV5-1
clone_size: few
j_call: TRBJ2-2
d_call: .
cdr3_nt: TGCGCCAGCAGCCCCGCGGGGGCGCGAGACACCGGGGAGCTGTTTTTT
cdr3_aa: CASSPAGARDTGELFF

v_call: TRBV9
clone_size: .
j_call: TRBJ2-7
d_call: .
cdr3_nt: TGTGCCAGCAGCGTAGATCACCAGACGAACGAGCAGTACTTC
cdr3_aa: CASSVDHQTNEQYF

v_call: TRBV7-6
clone_size: few
j_call: TRBJ2-7
d_call: .
cdr3_nt: TGTGCCAGCAGCACACAACAGCGTTCCTACGAGCAGTACTTC
cdr3_aa: CASSTQQRSYEQYF

v_call: TRBV6-1
clone_size: .
j_call: TRBJ2-6
d_call: TRBD1
cdr3_nt: TGTGCCAGCAGTCGAGACCGTACGGGACAGGGGGCTTCTGGGGCCAACGTCCTGACTTTC
cdr3_aa: CASSRDRTGQGASGANVLTF